This TCR beta chain was sequenced for a study of graft-versus-host responses after intestinal transplantation. Study-wide context: Recipients had transplants, and these were multivisceral, liver-intestinal, or isolated intestinal.

CDR1 is SGHNT and CDR2 is YYREEE in the germline V gene (reference sequence). This CDR3 has 18 amino acids. V gave up 0 bases and J gave up 4 bases, with 20 bases separating them. This clone was seen a few times. Investigators plated roughly 200,000 CFSE-labeled responder cells together with roughly 200,000 irradiated stimulator cells labeled with violet dye. Only in-frame clones appear in the TCRdb table, and some are missing; sequencing was by immunoSEQ multiplex PCR. The repertoire holds approximately 15,000 clones, with about 29% as singletons. The sequencing here drew on alloreactive CD8+ T cells from a mixed lymphocyte reaction culture, taken before intestinal transplant. Subset denoted: CFSE-low proliferating T cells sorted from roughly six-day pre-transplant mixed lymphocyte reaction (GvH or HvG direction). This chain connects TRBV5-4 to TRBJ2-1; D uncertain. This TCR derives from a human patient who received an intestinal transplant. The DNA for the CDR3 is TGTGCCAGCAGCTTGGTTTGGTTTCGGTACCTCCCATACAATGAGCAGTTCTTC. This codes for CASSLVWFRYLPYNEQFF.